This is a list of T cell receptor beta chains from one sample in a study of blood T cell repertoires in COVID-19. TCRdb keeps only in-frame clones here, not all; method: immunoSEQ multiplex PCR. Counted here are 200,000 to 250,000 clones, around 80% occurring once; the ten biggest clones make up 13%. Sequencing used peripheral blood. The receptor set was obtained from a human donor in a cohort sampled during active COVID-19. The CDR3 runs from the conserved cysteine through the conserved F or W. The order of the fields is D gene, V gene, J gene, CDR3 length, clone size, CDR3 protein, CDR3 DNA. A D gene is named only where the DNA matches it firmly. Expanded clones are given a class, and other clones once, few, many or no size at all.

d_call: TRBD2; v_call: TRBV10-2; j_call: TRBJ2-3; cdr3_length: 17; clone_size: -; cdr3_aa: CASRRLAGGPDTDTQYF; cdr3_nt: TGCGCCAGCAGGAGACTAGCGGGAGGGCCGGACACAGATACGCAGTATTTT
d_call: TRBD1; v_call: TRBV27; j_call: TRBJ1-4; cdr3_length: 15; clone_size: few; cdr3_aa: CASRDRGGPREKLFF; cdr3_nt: TGTGCCAGCAGGGACAGGGGGGGGCCTAGAGAAAAACTGTTTTTT
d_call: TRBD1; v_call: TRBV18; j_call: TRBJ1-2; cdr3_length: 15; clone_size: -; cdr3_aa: CASSAIGTGGSGYTF; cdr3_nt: TGTGCCAGCTCAGCAATCGGGACAGGGGGAAGTGGCTACACCTTC
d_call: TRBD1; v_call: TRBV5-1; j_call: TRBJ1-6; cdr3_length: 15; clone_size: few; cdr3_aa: CASSLYRGGDSPLHF; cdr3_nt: TGCGCCAGCAGCTTATACAGGGGCGGCGATTCACCCCTCCACTTT
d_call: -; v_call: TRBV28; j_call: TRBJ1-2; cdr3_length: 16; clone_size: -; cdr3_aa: CASSPPSGGGTYGYTF; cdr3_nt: TGTGCCAGCAGTCCCCCGTCGGGAGGTGGAACCTATGGCTACACCTTC
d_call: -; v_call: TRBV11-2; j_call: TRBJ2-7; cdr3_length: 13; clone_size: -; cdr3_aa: CASSLGQEYEQYF; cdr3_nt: TGTGCCAGCAGCTTAGGACAGGAGTACGAGCAGTACTTC
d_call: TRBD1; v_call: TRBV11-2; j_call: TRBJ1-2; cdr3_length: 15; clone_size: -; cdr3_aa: CASSLEAGGTYGYTF; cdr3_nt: TGTGCCAGCAGCTTAGAGGCAGGGGGCACCTATGGCTACACCTTC
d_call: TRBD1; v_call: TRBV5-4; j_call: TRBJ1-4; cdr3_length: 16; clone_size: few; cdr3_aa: CASSPRTGGADEKLFF; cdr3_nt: TGTGCCAGCAGCCCACGGACAGGGGGCGCGGATGAAAAACTGTTTTTT
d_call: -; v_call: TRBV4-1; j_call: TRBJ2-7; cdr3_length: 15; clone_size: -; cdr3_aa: CASSQDRSEAYEQYF; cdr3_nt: TGCGCCAGCAGCCAAGATAGGTCAGAGGCCTACGAGCAGTACTTC
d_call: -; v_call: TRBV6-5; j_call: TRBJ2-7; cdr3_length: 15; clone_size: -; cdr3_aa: CASSYDRAASYEQYF; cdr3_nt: TGTGCCAGCAGTTACGACAGAGCAGCCTCCTACGAGCAGTACTTC
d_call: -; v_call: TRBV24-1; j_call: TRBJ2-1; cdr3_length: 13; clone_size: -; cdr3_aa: CATSVQGGLEQFF; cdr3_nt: TGTGCCACCAGTGTACAGGGTGGTCTTGAGCAGTTCTTC
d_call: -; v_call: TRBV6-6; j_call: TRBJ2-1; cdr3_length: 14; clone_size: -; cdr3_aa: CASSYGGATNEQFF; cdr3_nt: TGTGCCAGCAGTTACGGGGGGGCCACTAATGAGCAGTTCTTC
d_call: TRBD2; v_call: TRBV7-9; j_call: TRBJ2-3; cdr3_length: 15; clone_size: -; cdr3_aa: CASTQTSLPTDTQYF; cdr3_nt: TGTGCCAGCACACAGACTAGCCTGCCCACAGATACGCAGTATTTT
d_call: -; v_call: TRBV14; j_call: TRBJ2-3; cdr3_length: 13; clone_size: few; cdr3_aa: CASSQDPGDTQYF; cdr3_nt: TGTGCCAGCAGCCAAGATCCCGGGGATACGCAGTATTTT
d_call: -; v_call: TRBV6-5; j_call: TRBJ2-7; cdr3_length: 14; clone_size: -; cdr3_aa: CASSRTDTSYEQYF; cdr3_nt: TGTGCCAGCAGTCGGACAGATACTAGCTACGAGCAGTACTTC
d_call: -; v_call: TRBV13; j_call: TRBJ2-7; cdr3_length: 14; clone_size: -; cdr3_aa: CASSRRTDLGEQYF; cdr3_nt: TGTGCCAGCAGCCGACGGACTGATCTAGGCGAGCAGTACTTC
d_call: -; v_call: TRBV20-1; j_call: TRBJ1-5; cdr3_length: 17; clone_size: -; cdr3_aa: CSASLWGQGRSFQPQHF; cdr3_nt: TGCAGTGCTAGTCTTTGGGGCCAGGGGAGAAGTTTTCAGCCCCAGCATTTT
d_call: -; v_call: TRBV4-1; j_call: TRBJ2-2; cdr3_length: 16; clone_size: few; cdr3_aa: CASSPPGGLNTGELFF; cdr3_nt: TGCGCCAGCAGCCCACCCGGGGGATTGAACACCGGGGAGCTGTTTTTT
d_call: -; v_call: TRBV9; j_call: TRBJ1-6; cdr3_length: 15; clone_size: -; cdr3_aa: CASSVGGGGHSPLHF; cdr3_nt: TGTGCCAGCAGCGTAGGTGGGGGGGGCCATTCACCCCTCCACTTT
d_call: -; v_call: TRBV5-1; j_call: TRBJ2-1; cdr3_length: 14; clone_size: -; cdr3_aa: CASSSVQVYNEQFF; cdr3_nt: TGCGCCAGCAGTTCCGTCCAGGTTTACAATGAGCAGTTCTTC
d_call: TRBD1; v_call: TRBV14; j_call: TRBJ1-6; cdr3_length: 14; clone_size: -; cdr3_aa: CASSPGQFQSPLHF; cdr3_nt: TGTGCCAGCAGTCCGGGACAGTTCCAGTCACCCCTCCACTTT
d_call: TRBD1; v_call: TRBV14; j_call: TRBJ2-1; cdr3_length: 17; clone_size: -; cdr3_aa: CASTRRQGAISYNEQFF; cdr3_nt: TGTGCCAGCACCCGAAGACAGGGGGCCATCTCCTACAATGAGCAGTTCTTC
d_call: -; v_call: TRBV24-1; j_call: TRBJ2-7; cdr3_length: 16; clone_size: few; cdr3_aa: CATSPSGVSPGYEQYF; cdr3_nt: TGTGCCACCAGTCCCTCCGGGGTTTCTCCCGGCTACGAGCAGTACTTC
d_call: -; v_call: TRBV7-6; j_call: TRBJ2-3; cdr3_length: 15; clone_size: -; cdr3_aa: CASSLDPQSTDTQYF; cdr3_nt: TGTGCCAGCAGCTTAGATCCCCAATCCACAGATACGCAGTATTTT
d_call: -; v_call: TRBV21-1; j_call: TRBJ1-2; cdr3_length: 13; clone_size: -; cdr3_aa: CASSRQGFYGYTF; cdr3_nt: TGTGCCAGCAGCCGCCAGGGTTTTTATGGCTACACCTTC
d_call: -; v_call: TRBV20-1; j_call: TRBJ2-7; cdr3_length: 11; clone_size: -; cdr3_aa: CSARDNYEQYF; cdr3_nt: TGCAGTGCTAGAGACAACTACGAGCAGTACTTC
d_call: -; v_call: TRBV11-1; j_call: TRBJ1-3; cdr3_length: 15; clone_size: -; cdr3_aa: CASSQQSASGNTIYF; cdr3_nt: TGTGCCAGCAGCCAACAGTCGGCCTCTGGAAACACCATATATTTT
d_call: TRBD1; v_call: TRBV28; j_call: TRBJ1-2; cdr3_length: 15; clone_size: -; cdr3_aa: CASSYQDRRNYGYTF; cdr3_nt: TGTGCCAGCAGTTACCAGGACAGGAGAAACTATGGCTACACCTTC
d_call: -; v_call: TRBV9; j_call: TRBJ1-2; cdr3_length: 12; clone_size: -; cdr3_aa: CASSVSSYGYTF; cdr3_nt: TGTGCCAGCAGCGTCTCTTCCTATGGCTACACCTTC
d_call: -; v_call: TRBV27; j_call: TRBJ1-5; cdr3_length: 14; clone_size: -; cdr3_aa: CASSFSDRNQPQHF; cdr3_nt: TGTGCCAGCAGTTTTTCGGACAGAAATCAGCCCCAGCATTTT
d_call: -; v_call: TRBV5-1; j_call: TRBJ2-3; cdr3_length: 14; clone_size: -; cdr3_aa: CASSLAGEGDTQYF; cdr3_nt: TGCGCCAGCAGCTTGGCGGGAGAAGGAGATACGCAGTATTTT
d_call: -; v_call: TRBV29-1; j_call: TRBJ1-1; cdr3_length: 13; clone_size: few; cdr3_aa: CSVELGRGTEAFF; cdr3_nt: TGCAGCGTTGAACTCGGGAGGGGCACTGAAGCTTTCTTT
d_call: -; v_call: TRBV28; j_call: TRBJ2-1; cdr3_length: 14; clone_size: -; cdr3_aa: CASSPYRVVIEQFF; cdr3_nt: TGTGCCAGCAGTCCCTACAGGGTAGTCATTGAGCAGTTCTTC
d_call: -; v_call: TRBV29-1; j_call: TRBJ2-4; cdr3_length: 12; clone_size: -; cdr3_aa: CSAAGPGDIQYF; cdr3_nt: TGCAGCGCTGCCGGGCCAGGGGACATTCAGTACTTC
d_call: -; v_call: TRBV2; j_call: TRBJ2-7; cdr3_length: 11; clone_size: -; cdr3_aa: CASSESLEQYF; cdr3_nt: TGTGCCAGCAGTGAATCCCTAGAGCAGTACTTC
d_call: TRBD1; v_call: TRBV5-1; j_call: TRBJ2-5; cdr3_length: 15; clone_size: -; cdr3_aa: CASSLAVGGRETQYF; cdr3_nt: TGCGCCAGCAGCTTGGCTGTAGGGGGCCGGGAGACCCAGTACTTC